The 8 T cell receptor beta chains below were found in one sample sequenced in a study of T cells in Graves' hyperthyroidism and ophthalmopathy. RNA transcripts were the template for amplifying TCR beta CDR3 regions. TCR CDR3 underwent first-round RT-PCR with the HTBI primer set. TCRdb analysed the multiplex PCR reads with MiXCR anew, one entry per CDR3 protein. The table shows about half a million distinct CDR3 sequences, with around 21% occurring only once. The specimen sequenced was blood. Every receptor here comes from a man between 18 and 35 years old with Graves' hyperthyroidism.

This clonotype occurred many times. V is TRBV6-1 and J is TRBJ2-7, with 8 bases identical to TRBD1. The CDR3 sequence is 13 residues long. V shed 10 bases and J 4 bases; nucleotides not matched to a gene: 9. Germline V gene sequence: CDR1 MNHNS, CDR2 SASEGT. The CDR3 region is CATDQGAGYEQYF. In nucleotides, the CDR3 is TGTGCCACCGACCAGGGGGCGGGTTACGAGCAGTACTTC.

This clonotype was seen repeatedly, ten times or more. The chain recombines TRBV6-5 with TRBJ1-6, with D tentatively TRBD1 (5 bases). V was clipped by 7 bases and J by 6 bases, with 16 bases between them. Germline-derived CDR1 and CDR2 are MNHEY and SVGAGI. The CDR3 runs 15 residues. This CDR3 reads CASTGVGASNSPLHF. CDR3 sequence (DNA): TGTGCCAGCACCGGGGTCGGGGCAAGTAATTCACCCCTCCACTTT.

Many counts were recorded for this clonotype. The V gene is TRBV6-1, the J gene TRBJ2-7; D is undetermined. Per germline, CDR1 MNHNS and CDR2 SASEGT. The V end lost 0 bases, the J end lost 2 bases, and 8 bases lay between the germline ends. This CDR3 is built from 14 residues. The CDR3 protein is CASSEAMEPYEQYF. The CDR3 DNA follows: TGTGCCAGCAGTGAAGCGATGGAACCCTACGAGCAGTACTTC.

This sequence joins TRBV6-1 and TRBJ1-1; D not resolved. From germline, CDR1 is MNHNS and CDR2 SASEGT. The CDR3 loop spans 13 amino acids. Trimming took off 6 bases at V and 3 bases at J, with 11 bases between the two ends. CDR3 DNA sequence: TGTGCCAGCAGGTTGGGTGTGTACACTGAAGCTTTCTTT. It translates to CASRLGVYTEAFF.

This clonotype was seen many times. Here the CDR3 DNA reads TGTGCCAGCAGTTCCCCGGGGAGCGAGCAGTACTTC. It encodes CASSSPGSEQYF. V gene TRBV28 combines with J gene TRBJ2-7, with D maybe TRBD2 (5 bases). Germline CDR1 is MDHEN and CDR2 is SYDVKM. Trimming shortened V by 4 bases and J by 6 bases, and 10 bases separated the two germline ends. CDR3 length equals 12 residues. Using reference TRBV28 and TRBJ2-7 for the parts outside the CDR3, the full variable domain is DVKVTQSSRYLVKRTGEKVFLECVQDMDHENMFWYRQDPGLGLRLIYFSYDVKMKEKGDIPEGYSVSREKKERFSLILESASTNQTSMYLCASSSPGSEQYFGPGTRLTVT.

Ten or more counts support this clonotype. The chain links TRBV2 to TRBJ2-5, with D perhaps TRBD2 (6 bases). The V gene's germline CDR1 is SNHLY and CDR2 FYNNEI. The CDR3 loop spans 15 amino acids. Trimming removed 4 bases from V and 4 bases from J, with 16 bases in between. The CDR3 DNA follows: TGTGCCAGCAGTGTCCCCCGACGAGCGGGAGAGACCCAGTACTTC. This encodes CASSVPRRAGETQYF.

The chain recombines TRBV6-1 with TRBJ2-4; 9 positions agree with TRBD2. The V and J ends lost 1 base and 2 bases, in that order; junction bases with no gene match: 18. The germline CDR1 and CDR2 sequences are MNHNS and SASEGT. The CDR3 covers 21 residues. CDR3 DNA sequence: TGTGCCAGCAGTGAAGGGCTTAGCGGGAGAGGGACCATTTTTACCAAAAACATTCAGTACTTC. Translating it yields CASSEGLSGRGTIFTKNIQYF.

The sample holds many counts of this clonotype. This chain links TRBV30 with TRBJ1-2; D not resolved. This CDR3 spans 12 amino acids. Germline assignment: CDR1 GTSNPN and CDR2 SVGIG (reference sequence). V lost 3 bases and J lost 3, with 8 bases in between. The CDR3 protein is CAWRGRDYGYTF. The CDR3 bases are TGTGCCTGGAGGGGGAGGGACTATGGCTACACCTTC.